The 32 T cell receptor beta chains listed next were all sequenced from one sample in a study of OX40 agonist ivuxolimab in advanced cancers. Sequencing used immunoSEQ multiplex PCR; TCRdb keeps in-frame clones, though not all of them. The table has tens of thousands of clones, 75% to 90% seen once. This sample comprised CD4+ or CD8+ T cells sorted from blood, obtained in a trial of the OX40 agonist ivuxolimab. These receptors were collected from an adult with an advanced solid tumor such as melanoma, head and neck, liver or kidney cancer.

The rearrangement joins TRBV9 to TRBJ2-3, with 11 bases identical to TRBD1. After removal of 4 bases from V and 4 bases from J, the junction contained 5 bases not matched to a gene. This CDR3 has 15 residues. Germline assignment: CDR1 SGDLS and CDR2 YYNGEE. The CDR3, as DNA: TGTGCCAGCAGCTTCTCGGACAGGGGGCCAGATACGCAGTATTTT. This sequence encodes CASSFSDRGPDTQYF.

J is TRBJ1-2 and V is TRBV29-1, with TRBD1 matching 7 bases. The V gene end was trimmed by 4 bases and the J gene end by 5 bases; junction bases not matched to a gene: 10. The CDR3 contains 14 residues. Germline CDR1 is SQVTM and CDR2 is ANQGSEA. In DNA, the CDR3 is TGCAGCGTTGGGGTTACAGGGGAAGGATATGGCTACACCTTC. Protein: CSVGVTGEGYGYTF.

V gene TRBV6-5 combines with J gene TRBJ1-2; D call uncertain. From germline, CDR1 is MNHEY and CDR2 SVGAGI. V was clipped by 9 bases and J by 4 bases, with 9 bases between them. The CDR3 covers 11 residues. CDR3 amino acids: CASHGLYGYTF. The CDR3 DNA reads TGTGCCAGTCATGGCCTCTATGGCTACACCTTC.

The rearrangement uses TRBV7-6 and TRBJ1-1; D is undetermined. The V gene lost 5 bases and the J gene lost 2 bases, with 15 bases spanning the gap. Germline CDR1 SGHVS, CDR2 FNYEAQ. This CDR3 is built from 15 residues. CDR3 loop: CASSPSVNGNTEAFF. CDR3 nucleotides: TGTGCCAGCAGCCCCTCCGTGAACGGTAACACTGAAGCTTTCTTT. Variable domain in full (rest from reference TRBV7-6 and TRBJ1-1): GAGVSQSPRYKVTKRGQDVALRCDPISGHVSLYWYRQALGQGPEFLTYFNYEAQQDKSGLPNDRFSAERPEGSISTLTIQRTEQRDSAMYRCASSPSVNGNTEAFFGQGTRLTVV.

The chain links TRBV6-1 to TRBJ2-1; D might be TRBD2 (5 bases). Germline-derived CDR1 and CDR2 are MNHNS and SASEGT. V was shortened by 2 bases and J by 8 bases, with 7 bases between the two germline ends. The CDR3 consists of 12 residues. CDR3: CASSEWGDEQFF. In DNA, the CDR3 is TGTGCCAGCAGTGAATGGGGAGATGAGCAGTTCTTC.

The rearrangement uses TRBV29-1 and TRBJ2-3, with D tentatively TRBD2 (7 bases). Germline values: CDR1 SQVTM, CDR2 ANQGSEA. Trimming took 1 base from V and 1 from J, leaving 18 bases between them. This CDR3 has 17 residues. The CDR3 DNA sequence: TGCAGCGTTGAAGGGGGGGGCAGGGGTCCCCGCACAGATACGCAGTATTTT. Protein sequence: CSVEGGGRGPRTDTQYF.

CDR3 amino acids: CASSSLAGSQETQYF. The CDR3 bases are TGTGCCAGCAGCTCACTAGCGGGATCGCAAGAGACCCAGTACTTC. The gene calls are TRBV7-3 and TRBJ2-5; 10 bases match TRBD2. The ends lost 4 bases at V and 2 bases at J; junction bases unmatched: 4. Germline-derived CDR1 and CDR2 are SGHTA and FQGTGA. The CDR3 extends over 15 amino acids.

The chain couples TRBV7-9 to TRBJ2-7, with D unresolved. This CDR3 is 12 amino acids long. The V gene's germline CDR1 is SEHNR and CDR2 FQNEAQ (reference sequence). Trimming took 4 bases from V and 2 from J, leaving 6 bases between them. CDR3 in amino acids: CASSSDPYEQYF. The CDR3 region has the DNA TGTGCCAGCAGCTCAGATCCCTACGAGCAGTACTTC.

The chain employs TRBV7-9 and TRBJ2-2; 9 nucleotides align to TRBD1. The CDR3 contains 15 residues. After removal of 3 bases from V and 8 bases from J, the junction contained 7 bases not matched to a gene. CDR1 is SEHNR and CDR2 is FQNEAQ in the germline V gene (reference sequence). The CDR3 DNA reads as TGTGCCAGCAGCTTTCCGGGACAGGGAGTAGGGGAGCTGTTTTTT. Translating it yields CASSFPGQGVGELFF.

The chain links TRBV9 to TRBJ2-7; 8 nucleotides agree with TRBD1. Germline CDR1 reads SGDLS; CDR2 reads YYNGEE. CDR3 length: 15 amino acids. After removal of 0 bases from V and 3 bases from J, the junction contained 5 bases not matched to a gene. The CDR3 here is CASSVGGTGGYEQYF. The CDR3 DNA follows: TGTGCCAGCAGCGTAGGCGGAACAGGGGGCTACGAGCAGTACTTC.

This clone occurred once. The rearrangement uses TRBV28 and TRBJ1-3; D may be TRBD1 (5 bases). The CDR3 is 16 residues long. V dropped 7 bases and J dropped 3 bases, with 19 bases sitting between them. Germline CDR1 reads MDHEN; CDR2 reads SYDVKM. The CDR3 sequence is CASTHPGEARGNTIYF. In DNA form, the CDR3 reads TGTGCCAGCACCCATCCGGGGGAGGCACGTGGAAACACCATATATTTT.

This chain links TRBV15 with TRBJ1-4; D is ambiguous. With 4 bases removed from V and 7 bases from J, the gap between germline ends came to 7 bases. Germline CDR1 LNHNV, CDR2 YYDKDF (reference sequence). CDR3 length equals 12 residues. In DNA form, the CDR3 reads TGTGCCACCAGCATAACGGGTGAAAAACTGTTTTTT. This codes for CATSITGEKLFF.

The chain employs TRBV6-5 and TRBJ1-1; 7 bases align to TRBD1. The trim removed 4 bases at V and 0 bases at J, leaving 2 bases unmatched. Germline V lookup: CDR1 MNHEY, CDR2 SVGAGI. The CDR3 is 14 amino acids. CDR3 loop: CASSFGQVNTEAFF. As DNA, the CDR3 is TGTGCCAGCAGTTTTGGACAGGTGAACACTGAAGCTTTCTTT.

V and J are TRBV7-3 and TRBJ2-1, with 7 bases identical to TRBD2. Germline V gene data show CDR1 as SGHTA and CDR2 as FQGTGA. This CDR3 is 15 amino acids long. The junction had 5 bases not matched to a gene; V was cut back by 4 bases and J by 2 bases. As DNA, the CDR3 is TGTGCCAGCAGCTCCCGGGCGGGGGCCTACAATGAGCAGTTCTTC. Translating gives CASSSRAGAYNEQFF.

The V call is TRBV6-6, the J call TRBJ2-1; 8 bases match TRBD1. The J segment lost 5 bases and the V segment lost 5 bases, leaving 8 bases of the junction unmatched. This CDR3 is built from 15 residues. The germline V gene has CDR1 MNHNY and CDR2 SVGAGI (reference sequence). Here the CDR3 reads CASSTGQGGHNEQFF. CDR3 in DNA: TGTGCCAGCAGTACCGGACAGGGTGGGCACAATGAGCAGTTCTTC.

The genes are TRBV27 and TRBJ2-7; D might be TRBD2 (6 bases). Trimming removed 3 bases from V and 1 base from J, with 10 bases in between. Per the germline V gene, CDR1 is MNHEY and CDR2 is SMNVEV (reference sequence). The CDR3 runs to 14 residues. The CDR3 sequence: CASSLGGSSYEQYF. Here the CDR3 DNA reads TGTGCCAGCAGTTTGGGGGGAAGTTCCTACGAGCAGTACTTC.

This sequence joins TRBV5-8 and TRBJ2-7, with a tentative D call TRBD2 (6 bases). V lost 0 bases and J lost 3, with 7 bases in between. CDR3 length: 13 residues. CDR1 is SGHTS, CDR2 YDEGEE, per germline. CDR3 in DNA: TGTGCCAGCAGCTTGGGGGGAGGCTACGAGCAGTACTTC. Its translation: CASSLGGGYEQYF.

The gene calls are TRBV11-3 and TRBJ2-1, with D perhaps TRBD1 or TRBD2 (5 bases each). Trimming pared 6 bases from V and 7 bases from J, leaving 10 bases between. Germline V gives CDR1 SGHNT, CDR2 YENEEA. The CDR3 runs 12 residues. For the CDR3, the DNA is TGTGCCAGCAGGGATGAGGGGAATGAGCAGTTCTTC. It codes for CASRDEGNEQFF.

This chain joins TRBV21-1 and TRBJ2-7; TRBD2 was called by the table and not checked on the DNA. TRBV21-1 is reported as a pseudogene. This CDR3 spans 15 amino acids. The CDR3 nucleotides are TGTGCCAGCGTCCAACGGGGGGCGGGGGTAGGCGAGCAGTACTTC. Translating it yields CASVQRGAGVGEQYF.

This clone was counted a single time. The chain joins TRBV27 to TRBJ1-5; TRBD1 matches 11 bases. CDR1 and CDR2 from the germline V gene are MNHEY and SMNVEV (reference sequence). V lost 8 bases to trimming and J lost 6 bases; unmatched junction nucleotides: 6. This CDR3 is 14 amino acids long. The CDR3 loop reads CASGMDRGLQPQHF. The DNA of the CDR3 is TGTGCCAGCGGGATGGACAGGGGGCTTCAGCCCCAGCATTTT.

The chain employs TRBV6-4 and TRBJ2-7; 10 bases are a match to TRBD2. CDR3 length: 15 residues. The V gene end was trimmed by 8 bases and the J gene end by 0 bases; junction bases not matched to a gene: 7. Germline CDR1 MRHNA, CDR2 SNTAGT. The CDR3: CASVTSGRSSYEQYF. The CDR3 coding sequence is TGTGCCAGCGTGACTAGCGGGCGGAGCTCCTACGAGCAGTACTTC.

The sample holds a few counts of this clone. The chain is built from TRBV27 and TRBJ2-7; 8 bases match TRBD1. This CDR3 contains 12 residues. Per germline, CDR1 MNHEY and CDR2 SMNVEV (reference sequence). Unmatched junction bases numbered 3, after V lost 5 bases and J lost 6 bases. The CDR3: CASSPQGVEQYF. The DNA of the CDR3 is TGTGCCAGCAGTCCACAGGGGGTCGAGCAGTACTTC.

This chain's CDR3 is CAWSALDTQYF. CDR3 sequence (DNA): TGTGCCTGGAGCGCCTTGGATACGCAGTATTTT. The chain couples TRBV30 to TRBJ2-3; D call uncertain. Trimming removed 3 bases from V and 6 bases from J, with 7 bases in between. CDR1 and CDR2 (germline): GTSNPN, SVGIG (reference sequence). The CDR3 contains 11 residues.

The V call is TRBV7-8, the J call TRBJ2-7; 9 positions agree with TRBD1. This CDR3 comprises 15 residues. The V segment lost 3 bases and the J segment 5 bases; nucleotides outside the gene matches: 8. Germline V gene lookup returns CDR1 SGHVS and CDR2 FQNEAQ. CDR3 region: CASSLFGTGRDEQYF. DNA of the CDR3: TGTGCCAGCAGCTTGTTTGGGACAGGGAGAGACGAGCAGTACTTC.

This chain links TRBV9 with TRBJ1-2; TRBD1 agrees at 7 bases. The V and J ends lost 0 bases and 6 bases, in that order; junction bases with no gene match: 5. The CDR3 is 14 amino acids. Looked up from germline, CDR1 is SGDLS and CDR2 is YYNGEE. The CDR3 loop is CASSVAAQGHGYTF. In DNA form, the CDR3 reads TGTGCCAGCAGCGTAGCTGCACAGGGGCATGGCTACACCTTC.

The chain recombines TRBV29-1 with TRBJ1-1; D remains unclear. The CDR3 is made up of 11 amino acids. V dropped 5 bases and J dropped 4 bases, with 8 bases sitting between them. Per germline, CDR1 SQVTM and CDR2 ANQGSEA. The CDR3 spells CSVLAGTEAFF. CDR3 in DNA: TGCAGCGTTCTAGCGGGCACTGAAGCTTTCTTT.

This rearrangement joins TRBV4-1 to TRBJ1-5; no clear D gene. With 1 base removed from V and 7 bases from J, the gap between germline ends came to 8 bases. CDR3 length: 13 amino acids. Germline CDR1 and CDR2: MGHRA and YSYEKL. The CDR3 region is CASSQGAYQPQHF. CDR3 DNA sequence: TGCGCCAGCAGCCAAGGAGCGTACCAGCCCCAGCATTTT.

This clone came up a few times. The gene calls are TRBV19 and TRBJ2-2; D may be TRBD1 (7 bases). V was cut by 3 bases and J by 7 bases, with 21 bases left in between. This CDR3 contains 17 residues. The germline CDR1 and CDR2 sequences are LNHDA and SQIVND (reference sequence). The CDR3 DNA sequence: TGTGCCAGTAGTATCCCGAGTGGAGGGGGCGTGGGCGGGGAGCTGTTTTTT. It yields the protein CASSIPSGGGVGGELFF.

In its sample, this clone was seen once. The chain uses TRBV5-1 and TRBJ1-1; D uncertain. V was shortened by 5 bases and J by 0 bases, with 11 bases between the two germline ends. CDR1 and CDR2 (germline): SGHRS, YFSETQ. The CDR3 spans 14 residues. DNA for the CDR3: TGCGCCAGCAGTATGGGCGGAATGAACACTGAAGCTTTCTTT. Translated, it gives CASSMGGMNTEAFF.

The chain has TRBV28 and TRBJ1-1; D is unclear. V was shortened by 6 bases and J by 4 bases, with 9 bases between the two germline ends. Per germline, CDR1 MDHEN and CDR2 SYDVKM. The CDR3 totals 12 residues. The CDR3 nucleotides read TGTGCCAGCAGCTACGTATCCACTGAAGCTTTCTTT. It encodes CASSYVSTEAFF.

CDR3 DNA: TGTGCCAGCAGCGTAGAAGACAGGGGTTATGGCTACACCTTC. This codes for CASSVEDRGYGYTF. The genes are TRBV9 and TRBJ1-2; 8 positions match TRBD1. The germline CDR1 and CDR2 sequences are SGDLS and YYNGEE. The CDR3 sequence is 14 residues long. V shed 0 bases, J shed 5 bases, and the junction held 3 bases outside the gene matches.

This clone appeared a single time. V gene TRBV4-3 combines with J gene TRBJ2-2; D is uncertain. The V and J ends lost 0 bases and 5 bases respectively, with 13 bases between them. Germline CDR1 and CDR2: LGHNA and YSLEER. The CDR3 has 16 residues. CDR3 loop: CASSQETPSLTGELFF. The CDR3 bases are TGCGCCAGCAGCCAAGAAACCCCCAGCTTAACCGGGGAGCTGTTTTTT.